The 7 T cell receptor beta chains listed next were all sequenced from one sample in a study of shared clonotypes between healthy human individuals (TCRdb year 2020). Libraries were built with the immunoSEQ multiplex PCR assay. TCRdb took this table from immuneACCESS and kept in-frame rearrangements with V and J called. Such tables lack part of the clones; where checked against another copy, unresolved V genes explain under half of the gap, and the rest is unexplained. This sample comprises roughly 1,000,000 clones, more than 75% of them detected only once. The ten top clones hold more than 0.55% of the sample. Source material: memory CD4+ T cells from PBMCs. The cell subset or site label for this specimen denotes: CD45RA-negative fraction. The receptor set was obtained from a young man in good health. Some clones in this sample may be carry-over from other donors' samples.

V is TRBV27 and J is TRBJ2-7; TRBD1 agrees at 7 bases. Germline CDR1 is MNHEY and CDR2 is SMNVEV (reference sequence). The ends lost 5 bases at V and 2 bases at J; junction bases unmatched: 6. The CDR3 length is 14 residues. The CDR3 here is CASSKGDSPYEQYF. For the CDR3, the DNA is TGTGCCAGCAGTAAAGGGGACAGCCCCTACGAGCAGTACTTC.

This chain joins TRBV2 and TRBJ1-2; D remains ambiguous. The CDR3 loop spans 11 amino acids. Germline V gene sequence: CDR1 SNHLY, CDR2 FYNNEI. V gave up 6 bases and J gave up 7 bases, with 9 bases separating them. The DNA for the CDR3 is TGTGCCAGCAGACCCGCTGGTGGCTACACCTTC. Encoded protein: CASRPAGGYTF.

The rearrangement uses TRBV5-1 and TRBJ2-5; maybe TRBD1 (6 bases). CDR3 length equals 13 residues. Germline CDR1 and CDR2: SGHRS and YFSETQ. The germline V and J ends were trimmed by 1 base and 6 bases, with 10 bases remaining between them. This chain's CDR3 is CASSLWQGQTQYF. In DNA, the CDR3 is TGCGCCAGCAGCTTGTGGCAGGGGCAGACCCAGTACTTC.

On this clone: The sample contains more than one DNA sequence encoding this CDR3. J is TRBJ2-3 and V is TRBV2; D is ambiguous. The CDR3 extends over 13 amino acids. Germline CDR1 reads SNHLY; CDR2 reads FYNNEI. Trimming removed 4 bases at V and 2 bases at J, with 7 bases between. In DNA, the CDR3 is TGTGCCAGCAGTGCAGGTTTCACAGATACGCAGTATTTT. Amino acid sequence: CASSAGFTDTQYF.

The genes are TRBV9 and TRBJ1-5; perhaps TRBD1 as D (6 bases). The CDR3 loop spans 16 amino acids. The germline gives CDR1 SGDLS, CDR2 YYNGEE. V lost 0 bases and J 4 bases, leaving 14 bases between the germline ends. CDR3: CASSVGKGGSNQPQHF. The CDR3 nucleotides read TGTGCCAGCAGCGTAGGTAAAGGGGGAAGTAATCAGCCCCAGCATTTT.

As to this clone: Additional DNA sequences in this sample encode the identical CDR3. The chain carries TRBV5-1 and TRBJ2-1; the match to TRBD2 covers 13 bases. CDR1 is SGHRS, CDR2 YFSETQ, per germline. The CDR3 runs 16 residues. J gave up 4 bases and V 4 bases, and 5 bases lay outside the gene matches. The CDR3 sequence is CASSRTSGSGYNEQFF. In DNA, the CDR3 is TGCGCCAGCAGCAGGACTAGCGGGAGTGGGTACAATGAGCAGTTCTTC.

A few counts support this clone. The J gene is TRBJ2-3, the V gene TRBV7-9; D ambiguous. Trimming took off 4 bases at V and 9 bases at J, with 8 bases between the two ends. Germline CDR1 is SEHNR and CDR2 is FQNEAQ (reference sequence). The CDR3 loop spans 11 amino acids. The CDR3 region is CASSSFGTQYF. The CDR3, as DNA: TGTGCCAGCAGCTCTTTCGGAACGCAGTATTTT.